This TCR beta chain is from a study of blood T cell repertoires in COVID-19. Looking at the study overall: COVID-19 samples from acute and convalescent phases originated in the United States, Italy and Spain. PBMCs, B-cell-depleted T cells, or T cells provided the cDNA or gDNA that made up the material.

The CDR3 covers 14 residues. The V gene lost 9 bases and the J gene lost 0 bases, with 14 bases spanning the gap. From germline, CDR1 is ENHRY and CDR2 SYGVKD. Authors' data handling: By means of reference gene primer amplification, nucleated cell counts were estimated. Only in-frame clones appear in the TCRdb table, and some are missing; sequencing was by immunoSEQ multiplex PCR. V and J calls plus clone size are reproduced from that table; the DNA served to infer D and trimming. The sample lists around 170,000 clones, approximately 90% occurring once. The receptor was isolated from a young man who had recovered from COVID-19. The sequenced material came from peripheral blood. The chain carries TRBV10-3 and TRBJ2-5; D not certain. The DNA of the CDR3 is TGTGCCATTTCCTTGGGCCTGTACCAAGAGACCCAGTACTTC. Translation gives CAISLGLYQETQYF.